The 21 T cell receptor beta chains given below trace back to one sample, sequenced in a study of T-cell reconstitution after alpha-beta-depleted transplantation in children. Unique molecular identifiers were used in preparing the TCRbeta library. TCRdb fed the PCR reads into MiXCR, producing one record per CDR3 protein. The table includes over 200,000 distinct CDR3 sequences, roughly a tenth detected once. The sample consisted of PBMCs, taken before TCRalphabeta/CD19-depleted stem cell transplant. The receptors here all came from a child less than two years old with acute myeloid leukemia, due to receive a stem cell transplant.

The V call is TRBV20-1, the J call TRBJ2-1; D might be TRBD1 or TRBD2, each matching 5 bases. This CDR3 has 14 residues. CDR1 is DFQATT and CDR2 is SNEGSKA in the germline V gene (reference sequence). The V gene lost 1 base and the J gene lost 5 bases, with 12 bases spanning the gap. DNA of the CDR3: TGCAGTGCTAGAGGGGACCAGGACCACAATGAGCAGTTCTTC. As protein: CSARGDQDHNEQFF.

This clonotype was found many times. The V and J genes are TRBV20-1 and TRBJ2-7; 11 bases are shared with TRBD2. Germline lookup yields CDR1 DFQATT and CDR2 SNEGSKA (reference sequence). CDR3 length: 15 residues. Trimming cost V 6 bases and J 3 bases; bases outside gene matches: 10. The CDR3 reads CSARAASGRFYEQYF. CDR3 bases: TGCAGTGCCCGGGCGGCTAGCGGGAGGTTCTACGAGCAGTACTTC.

Ten or more counts support this clonotype. The CDR3 sequence: CSARETSGRSGELFF. In DNA form, the CDR3 reads TGCAGTGCTAGAGAAACTAGCGGGAGGAGCGGGGAGCTGTTTTTT. The chain uses TRBV20-1 and TRBJ2-2; 12 bases line up with TRBD2. The CDR3 is 15 residues long. After removal of 0 bases from V and 7 bases from J, the junction contained 3 bases not matched to a gene. The germline V gene encodes CDR1 DFQATT and CDR2 SNEGSKA (reference sequence).

This clonotype was observed many times. This chain joins TRBV7-2 and TRBJ2-3; D remains ambiguous. Trimming stripped 3 bases from V and 4 bases from J, with 11 bases between. The CDR3 length is 14 residues. Germline values: CDR1 SGHTA, CDR2 FQGNSA. In nucleotides, the CDR3 is TGTGCCAGCAGCTTTGATACGGGTCCAGATACGCAGTATTTT. This encodes CASSFDTGPDTQYF. Full variable domain (rest looked up from reference TRBV7-2 and TRBJ2-3): GAGVSQSPSNKVTEKGKDVELRCDPISGHTALYWYRQSLGQGLEFLIYFQGNSAPDKSGLPSDRFSAERTGGSVSTLTIQRTQQEDSAVYLCASSFDTGPDTQYFGPGTRLTVL.

The sample holds many counts of this clonotype. This chain uses TRBV28 with TRBJ1-1; perhaps TRBD1 as D (6 bases). The CDR3 has 15 residues. Germline lookup yields CDR1 MDHEN and CDR2 SYDVKM. V lost 6 bases and J lost 0, with 14 bases in between. The CDR3 here is CASRRDTRLNTEAFF. CDR3 in DNA: TGTGCCAGCAGACGGGACACGAGACTGAACACTGAAGCTTTCTTT.

This clonotype was recorded at least ten times. V is TRBV29-1 and J is TRBJ2-1; maybe TRBD2 (6 bases). The CDR3 is 15 amino acids. The germline V gene has CDR1 SQVTM and CDR2 ANQGSEA. Trimming removed 7 bases from V and 2 bases from J, with 18 bases in between. The CDR3: CSGGESGRTYNEQFF. Written as DNA, the CDR3 is TGCAGCGGGGGGGAGTCAGGGCGCACCTACAATGAGCAGTTCTTC.

This clonotype was detected a few times. The V gene is TRBV7-2, the J gene TRBJ1-4, with D possibly being TRBD1 (5 bases). Germline CDR1 SGHTA, CDR2 FQGNSA. The V end was cut by 5 bases, the J end by 2 bases, with 9 bases between. The length of the CDR3 is 14 residues. The DNA of the CDR3 is TGTGCCAGCAGCCAGGGACGGACTAATGAAAAACTGTTTTTT. Translating gives CASSQGRTNEKLFF.

At least ten counts were recorded for this clonotype. The chain recombines TRBV5-1 with TRBJ2-7; the match to TRBD2 covers 10 bases. This CDR3 comprises 14 residues. Germline assignment: CDR1 SGHRS and CDR2 YFSETQ. V dropped 1 base and J dropped 7; count of bases not matched to a gene: 5. DNA for the CDR3: TGCGCCAGCAGCTTGCGTCTAGCGGGAGAAGAGCAGTACTTC. It specifies CASSLRLAGEEQYF.

This clonotype was seen repeatedly, ten times or more. The V gene is TRBV5-1, the J gene TRBJ2-3; 9 nucleotides align to TRBD2. The CDR3 totals 15 residues. Germline CDR1 and CDR2: SGHRS and YFSETQ. V shed 2 bases and J 2 bases; nucleotides not matched to a gene: 3. CDR3 in amino acids: CASSLSSGATDTQYF. The CDR3 DNA is TGCGCCAGCAGCTTATCTAGCGGGGCCACAGATACGCAGTATTTT.

This clonotype was seen many times. CDR3 coding DNA: TGTGCCAGCAGCTCGCTAAAGGACAGGCAGAGGGGAGAGCAGTTCTTC. Residues: CASSSLKDRQRGEQFF. This chain links TRBV7-2 with TRBJ2-1; the match to TRBD1 covers 7 bases. This CDR3 has 16 residues. Trimming at V came to 4 bases and at J to 10 bases, leaving 16 bases not matched to a gene. Germline loops: CDR1 SGHTA, CDR2 FQGNSA.

Remarks on this clonotype: With a much larger clone just one base away, this may be a read error. V gene TRBV11-2 combines with J gene TRBJ2-7, with D uncertain. Germline V gene lookup returns CDR1 SGHAT and CDR2 FQNNGV. Deletions cut 5 bases from V and 8 bases from J, with 16 bases between. The CDR3 runs to 13 residues. The chain's CDR3 is CASSLSSDQKQYF. The CDR3 coding sequence is TGTGCCAGCAGCCTCAGCTCGGACCAAAAGCAGTACTTC.

In this sample, this clonotype turned up many times. The rearrangement links TRBV7-6 to TRBJ1-6; 7 nucleotides align to TRBD1. Per germline, CDR1 SGHVS and CDR2 FNYEAQ. With 5 bases clipped from V and 7 bases from J, the junction kept 5 bases outside the gene matches. This CDR3 has 14 amino acids. The CDR3 here is CASSRQGENSPLHF. As DNA, the CDR3 is TGTGCCAGCAGCAGACAGGGCGAGAATTCACCCCTCCACTTT.

This clonotype was found many times. This chain's CDR3 is CASSLGTGYRQPQHF. The CDR3 DNA follows: TGTGCCAGCAGCTTGGGGACAGGGTACCGGCAGCCCCAGCATTTT. The genes are TRBV5-6 and TRBJ1-5; 8 nucleotides line up with TRBD1. CDR3 length equals 15 residues. Germline assignment: CDR1 SGHDT and CDR2 YYEEEE. With V trimmed by 0 bases and J by 7 bases, 6 bases remained unmatched.

Ten or more counts support this clonotype. The V call is TRBV20-1, the J call TRBJ2-6, with D unclear. The CDR3 is 14 residues long. V dropped 1 base and J dropped 4 bases, with 8 bases sitting between them. Germline-derived CDR1 and CDR2 are DFQATT and SNEGSKA (reference sequence). The DNA for the CDR3 is TGCAGTGCTAGAGTGGCGTCGGGGGCCAACGTCCTGACTTTC. Protein sequence: CSARVASGANVLTF.

This clonotype was counted at least ten times. J is TRBJ1-5 and V is TRBV15; the match to TRBD1 covers 8 bases. V lost 2 bases, J lost 3 bases, and 6 bases stayed unmatched. Germline CDR1 is LNHNV and CDR2 is YYDKDF (reference sequence). The CDR3 runs 16 residues. The CDR3 region is CATSRQTDRANQPQHF. CDR3 sequence (DNA): TGTGCCACCAGCAGACAGACGGACAGGGCCAATCAGCCCCAGCATTTT.

This clonotype has at least ten counts. The rearrangement joins TRBV4-2 to TRBJ1-2; D is unclear. V was cut by 6 bases and J by 10 bases, with 18 bases left in between. Germline values: CDR1 LGHNA, CDR2 YNFKEQ. The CDR3 totals 13 residues. CDR3 nucleotide sequence: TGTGCCAGCAGGAAAGGAGCCGAGTCATACTACACCTTC. Its translation: CASRKGAESYYTF.

There are many counts of this clonotype. The chain links TRBV6-1 to TRBJ2-1; D is uncertain. V lost 2 bases and J lost 10, with 6 bases in between. CDR1 and CDR2 (germline): MNHNS, SASEGT. The CDR3 loop spans 11 amino acids. The CDR3 reads CASSERWEQFF. CDR3 DNA sequence: TGTGCCAGCAGTGAAAGATGGGAGCAGTTCTTC.

The V gene is TRBV30, the J gene TRBJ2-1; D is possibly TRBD1 (6 bases). Germline CDR1 is GTSNPN and CDR2 is SVGIG (reference sequence). V lost 5 bases, J lost 3 bases, and 14 bases lay in between. The CDR3 is 14 residues long. The CDR3 loop reads CAWAPDSNYNEQFF. Written as DNA, the CDR3 is TGTGCCTGGGCGCCGGACAGTAACTACAATGAGCAGTTCTTC. The whole variable domain, remainder taken from reference TRBV30 and TRBJ2-1, is SQTIHQWPATLVQPVGSPLSLECTVEGTSNPNLYWYRQAAGRGLQLLFYSVGIGQISSEVPQNLSASRPQDRQFILSSKKLLLSDSGFYLCAWAPDSNYNEQFFGPGTRLTVL.

In this sample, this clonotype turned up a few times. The chain uses TRBV5-1 and TRBJ1-5; D remains unclear. The CDR3 totals 15 residues. Germline-derived CDR1 and CDR2 are SGHRS and YFSETQ. V lost 4 bases and J lost 3, with 14 bases in between. The chain's CDR3 is CASSPENSLNQPQHF. Here the CDR3 DNA reads TGCGCCAGCAGCCCGGAAAACAGCCTCAATCAGCCCCAGCATTTT.

This clonotype was detected many times. The chain uses TRBV5-1 and TRBJ2-1, with 11 bases identical to TRBD2. V shed 3 bases and J 10 bases; nucleotides not matched to a gene: 3. Germline CDR1 is SGHRS and CDR2 is YFSETQ. There are 13 residues in the CDR3. CDR3: CASSSGLADEQFF. Here the CDR3 DNA reads TGCGCCAGCAGCTCGGGACTAGCGGACGAGCAGTTCTTC.

Ten or more counts support this clonotype. The chain joins TRBV3-1 to TRBJ2-5, with 7 bases lining up with TRBD1. Germline trimming cut 1 base from V and 2 bases from J; bases unmatched to any gene: 7. CDR3 length: 16 amino acids. Looked up from germline, CDR1 is LGHDT and CDR2 is YNNKEL (reference sequence). CDR3 sequence (DNA): TGTGCCAGCAGCCAAGCGTGGGCGACAGGGCAAGAGACCCAGTACTTC. Translated, it gives CASSQAWATGQETQYF.